This T cell receptor beta chain was profiled in a study of cytomegalovirus exposure and HLA in healthy donors. Notes on the study in general: One cluster of highly shared sequence variants probably arose as a sequencing artifact.

PCR employed 60 Vbeta and 13 Jbeta primers. Sequenced by immunoSEQ multiplex PCR; TCRdb stores in-frame clones only, minus some. The table lists more than 85,000 clones, approximately 81% of them singletons. There are a few counts of this clone. Its antigen is undetermined. Trimming at V came to 10 bases and at J to 7 bases, leaving 14 bases not matched to a gene. CDR1 and CDR2 from the germline V gene are MNHEY and SVGAGI. This CDR3 has 14 residues. V gene TRBV6-5 combines with J gene TRBJ1-2; 8 nucleotides match TRBD1. This clonotype was sampled from a woman in her thirties in good health and CMV-seronegative. What was sequenced was PBMCs. This CDR3 reads CAIRDSGGAGGYTF. The DNA for the CDR3 is TGTGCCATCAGAGACTCAGGGGGCGCGGGTGGCTACACCTTC.